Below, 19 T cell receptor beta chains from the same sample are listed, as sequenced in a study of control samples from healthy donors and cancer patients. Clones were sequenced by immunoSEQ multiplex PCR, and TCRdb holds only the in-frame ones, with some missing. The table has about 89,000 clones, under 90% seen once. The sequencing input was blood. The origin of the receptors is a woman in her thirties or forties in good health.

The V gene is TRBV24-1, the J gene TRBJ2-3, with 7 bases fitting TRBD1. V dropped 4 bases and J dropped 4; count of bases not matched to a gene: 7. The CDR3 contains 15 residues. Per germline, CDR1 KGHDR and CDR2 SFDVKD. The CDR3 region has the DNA TGTGCCACCAGTGAACCCAGGGGGACGGCAGATACGCAGTATTTT. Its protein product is CATSEPRGTADTQYF.

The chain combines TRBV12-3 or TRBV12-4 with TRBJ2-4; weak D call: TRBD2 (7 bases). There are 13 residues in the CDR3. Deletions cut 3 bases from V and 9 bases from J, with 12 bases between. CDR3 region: CASSFEGGGIQYF. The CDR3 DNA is TGTGCCAGCAGTTTCGAGGGAGGGGGCATTCAGTACTTC.

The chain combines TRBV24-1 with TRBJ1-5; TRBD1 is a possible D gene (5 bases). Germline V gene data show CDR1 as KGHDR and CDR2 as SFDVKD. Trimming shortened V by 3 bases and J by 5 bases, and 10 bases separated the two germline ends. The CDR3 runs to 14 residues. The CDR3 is CATSDPLGDQPQHF. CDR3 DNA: TGTGCCACCAGTGATCCGCTGGGGGATCAGCCCCAGCATTTT.

The CDR3 DNA is TGTGCCAGCAGCTTACCTAGCGGGGGAAAAACCGAGCAGTTCTTC. Protein sequence: CASSLPSGGKTEQFF. The chain carries TRBV7-9 and TRBJ2-1; TRBD2 agrees at 10 bases. Germline CDR1 SEHNR, CDR2 FQNEAQ (reference sequence). V was pared by 2 bases and J by 10 bases, with 8 bases of the junction left unmatched. The CDR3 extends over 15 amino acids.

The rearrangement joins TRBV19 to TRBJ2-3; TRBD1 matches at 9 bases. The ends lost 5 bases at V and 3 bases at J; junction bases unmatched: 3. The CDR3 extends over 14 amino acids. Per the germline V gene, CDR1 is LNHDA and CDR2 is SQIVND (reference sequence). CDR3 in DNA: TGTGCCAGTAGTGACAGGGGGAATACAGATACGCAGTATTTT. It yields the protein CASSDRGNTDTQYF.

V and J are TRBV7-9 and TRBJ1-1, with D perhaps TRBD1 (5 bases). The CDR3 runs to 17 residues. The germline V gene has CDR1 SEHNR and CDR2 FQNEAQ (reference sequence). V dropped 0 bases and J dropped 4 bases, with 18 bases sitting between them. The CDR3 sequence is CASSLASGPLLLTEAFF. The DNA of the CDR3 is TGTGCCAGCAGCTTAGCCTCAGGGCCCCTTCTCCTCACTGAAGCTTTCTTT.

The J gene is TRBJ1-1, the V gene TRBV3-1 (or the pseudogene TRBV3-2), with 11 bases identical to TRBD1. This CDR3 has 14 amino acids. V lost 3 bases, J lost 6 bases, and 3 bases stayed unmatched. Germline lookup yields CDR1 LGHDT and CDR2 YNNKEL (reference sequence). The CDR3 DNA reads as TGTGCCAGCAGCCAGATGGGACAGGGGGCTGAAGCTTTCTTT. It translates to CASSQMGQGAEAFF.

DNA of the CDR3: TGTGCCAGCAGCGTAGAGGGACAAAGTAACTATGGCTACACCTTC. It codes for CASSVEGQSNYGYTF. The rearrangement uses TRBV9 and TRBJ1-2, with D tentatively TRBD1 (6 bases). Germline V gene lookup returns CDR1 SGDLS and CDR2 YYNGEE. The CDR3 runs 15 residues. V lost 0 bases and J 1 base, leaving 10 bases between the germline ends.

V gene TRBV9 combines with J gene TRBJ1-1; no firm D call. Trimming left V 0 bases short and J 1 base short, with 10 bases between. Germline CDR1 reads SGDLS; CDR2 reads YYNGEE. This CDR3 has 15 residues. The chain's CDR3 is CASSVAGSPNTEAFF. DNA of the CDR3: TGTGCCAGCAGCGTAGCGGGGTCCCCGAACACTGAAGCTTTCTTT.

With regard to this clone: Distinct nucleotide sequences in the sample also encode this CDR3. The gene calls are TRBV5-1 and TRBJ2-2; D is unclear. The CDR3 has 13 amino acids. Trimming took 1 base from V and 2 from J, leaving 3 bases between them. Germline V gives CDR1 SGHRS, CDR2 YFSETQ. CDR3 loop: CASSLTNTGELFF. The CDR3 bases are TGCGCCAGCAGCTTGACAAACACCGGGGAGCTGTTTTTT.

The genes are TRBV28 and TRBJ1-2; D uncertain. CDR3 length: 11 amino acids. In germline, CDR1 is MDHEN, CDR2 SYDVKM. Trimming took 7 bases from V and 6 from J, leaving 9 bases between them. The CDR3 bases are TGTGCCAGCATGAATGGCGATGGCTACACCTTC. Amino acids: CASMNGDGYTF.

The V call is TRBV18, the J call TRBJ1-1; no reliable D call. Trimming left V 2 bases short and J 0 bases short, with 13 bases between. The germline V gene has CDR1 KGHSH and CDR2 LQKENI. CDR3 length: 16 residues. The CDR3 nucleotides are TGTGCCAGCTCACCATTACAACTCTCAATGAACACTGAAGCTTTCTTT. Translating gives CASSPLQLSMNTEAFF.

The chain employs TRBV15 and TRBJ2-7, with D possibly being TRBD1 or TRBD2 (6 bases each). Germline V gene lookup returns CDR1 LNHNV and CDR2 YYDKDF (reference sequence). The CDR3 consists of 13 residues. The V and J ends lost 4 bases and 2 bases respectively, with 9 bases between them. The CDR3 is CATSKEGAYEQYF. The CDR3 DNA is TGTGCCACCAGCAAGGAGGGGGCCTACGAGCAGTACTTC.

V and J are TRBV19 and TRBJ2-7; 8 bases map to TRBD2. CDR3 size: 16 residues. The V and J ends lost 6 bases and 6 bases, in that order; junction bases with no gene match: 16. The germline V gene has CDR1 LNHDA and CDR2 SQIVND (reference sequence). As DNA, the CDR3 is TGTGCCAGTAGAGGATCGGCGGGGGGACAACCCGGCGAGCAGTACTTC. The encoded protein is CASRGSAGGQPGEQYF.

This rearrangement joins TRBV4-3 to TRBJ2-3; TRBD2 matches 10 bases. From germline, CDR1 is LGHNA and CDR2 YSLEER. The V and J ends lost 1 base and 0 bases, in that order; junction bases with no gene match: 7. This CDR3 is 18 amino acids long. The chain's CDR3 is CASSQGRGLAPSTDTQYF. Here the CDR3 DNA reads TGCGCCAGCAGCCAAGGTCGGGGACTAGCGCCAAGCACAGATACGCAGTATTTT.

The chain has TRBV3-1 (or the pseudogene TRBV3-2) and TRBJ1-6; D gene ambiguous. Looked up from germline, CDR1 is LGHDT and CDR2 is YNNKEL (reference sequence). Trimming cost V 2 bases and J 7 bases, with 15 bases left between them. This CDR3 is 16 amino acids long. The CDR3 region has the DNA TGTGCCAGCAGCCAATACCTGTGGTGTGACAATTCACCCCTCCACTTT. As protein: CASSQYLWCDNSPLHF.

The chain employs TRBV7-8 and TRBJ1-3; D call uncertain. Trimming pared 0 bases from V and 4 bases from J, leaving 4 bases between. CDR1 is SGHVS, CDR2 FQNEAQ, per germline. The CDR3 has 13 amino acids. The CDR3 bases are TGTGCCAGCAGCTTAGCGGAAGGAAACACCATATATTTT. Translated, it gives CASSLAEGNTIYF.

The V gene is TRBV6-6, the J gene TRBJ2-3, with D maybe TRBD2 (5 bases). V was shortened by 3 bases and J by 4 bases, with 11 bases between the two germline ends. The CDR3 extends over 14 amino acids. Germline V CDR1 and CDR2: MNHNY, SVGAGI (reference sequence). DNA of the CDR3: TGTGCCAGCAGTTATAGCGCCTCCGCAGATACGCAGTATTTT. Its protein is CASSYSASADTQYF.

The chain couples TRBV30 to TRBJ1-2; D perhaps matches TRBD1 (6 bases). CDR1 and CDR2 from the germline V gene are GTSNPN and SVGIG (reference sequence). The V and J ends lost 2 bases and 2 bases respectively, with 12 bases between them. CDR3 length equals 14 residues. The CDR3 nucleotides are TGTGCCTGGAGTAAATTCGGACAGAACTATGGCTACACCTTC. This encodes CAWSKFGQNYGYTF.